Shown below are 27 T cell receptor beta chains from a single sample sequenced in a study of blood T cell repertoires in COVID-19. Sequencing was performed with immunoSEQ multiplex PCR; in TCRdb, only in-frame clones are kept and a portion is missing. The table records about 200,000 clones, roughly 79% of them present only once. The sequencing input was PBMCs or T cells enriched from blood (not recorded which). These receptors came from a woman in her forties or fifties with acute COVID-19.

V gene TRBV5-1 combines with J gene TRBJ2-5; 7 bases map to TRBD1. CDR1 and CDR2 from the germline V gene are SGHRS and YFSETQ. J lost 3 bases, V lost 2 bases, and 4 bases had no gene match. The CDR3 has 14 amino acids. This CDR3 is CASSLQGLKETQYF. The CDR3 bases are TGCGCCAGCAGCTTACAGGGGCTGAAAGAGACCCAGTACTTC.

The DNA for the CDR3 is TGTGCCAGCAGTACAAACCGGGACAGGGGGCCTAATAGCAATCAGCCCCAGCATTTT. Translating it yields CASSTNRDRGPNSNQPQHF. This chain uses TRBV2 with TRBJ1-5; 12 nucleotides agree with TRBD1. J gave up 0 bases and V 5 bases, and 11 bases lay outside the gene matches. Germline-derived CDR1 and CDR2 are SNHLY and FYNNEI. The CDR3 runs to 19 residues.

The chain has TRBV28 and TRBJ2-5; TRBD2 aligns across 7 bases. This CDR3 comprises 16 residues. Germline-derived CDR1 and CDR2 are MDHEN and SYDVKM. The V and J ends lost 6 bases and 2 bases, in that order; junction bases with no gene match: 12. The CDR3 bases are TGTGCCAGCAGAATCGTCCGCGGGAGCCTTCAAGAGACCCAGTACTTC. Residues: CASRIVRGSLQETQYF.

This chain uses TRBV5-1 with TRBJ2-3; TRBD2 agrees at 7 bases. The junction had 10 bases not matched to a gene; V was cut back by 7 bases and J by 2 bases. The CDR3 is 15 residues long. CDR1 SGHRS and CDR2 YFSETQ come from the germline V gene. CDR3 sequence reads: CASGTNSIITDTQYF. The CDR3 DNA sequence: TGCGCCAGCGGGACTAACTCAATTATCACAGATACGCAGTATTTT.

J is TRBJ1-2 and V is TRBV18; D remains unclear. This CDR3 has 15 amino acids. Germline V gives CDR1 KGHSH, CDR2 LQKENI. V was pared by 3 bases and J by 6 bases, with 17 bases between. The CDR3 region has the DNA TGTGCCAGCTCACCCTTCCCGGGTCGCACCAATGGCTACACCTTC. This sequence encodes CASSPFPGRTNGYTF.

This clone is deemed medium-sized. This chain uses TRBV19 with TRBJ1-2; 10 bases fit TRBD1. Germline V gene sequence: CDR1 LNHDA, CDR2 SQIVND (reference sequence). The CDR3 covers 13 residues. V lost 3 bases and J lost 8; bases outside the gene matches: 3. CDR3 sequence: CASSIDRGQGYTF. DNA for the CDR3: TGTGCCAGTAGTATCGACAGGGGGCAAGGCTACACCTTC.

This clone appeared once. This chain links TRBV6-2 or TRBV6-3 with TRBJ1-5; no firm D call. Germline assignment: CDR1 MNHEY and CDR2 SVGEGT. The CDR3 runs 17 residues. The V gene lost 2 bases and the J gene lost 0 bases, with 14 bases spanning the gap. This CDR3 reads CASSYEPGSPSNQPQHF. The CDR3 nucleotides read TGTGCCAGCAGTTACGAACCGGGATCTCCTAGCAATCAGCCCCAGCATTTT.

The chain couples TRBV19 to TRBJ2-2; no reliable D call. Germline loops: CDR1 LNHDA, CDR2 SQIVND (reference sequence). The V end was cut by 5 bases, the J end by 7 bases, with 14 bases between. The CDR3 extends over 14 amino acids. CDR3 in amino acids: CASSLPQRGGELFF. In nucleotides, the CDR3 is TGTGCCAGTAGTTTGCCCCAACGAGGCGGGGAGCTGTTTTTT.

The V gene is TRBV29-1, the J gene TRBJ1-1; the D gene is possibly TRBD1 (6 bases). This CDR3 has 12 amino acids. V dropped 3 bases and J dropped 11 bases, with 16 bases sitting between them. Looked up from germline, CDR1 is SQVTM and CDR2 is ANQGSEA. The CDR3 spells CSVDGVQGRAFF. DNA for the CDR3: TGCAGCGTTGACGGAGTACAGGGTCGGGCTTTCTTT.

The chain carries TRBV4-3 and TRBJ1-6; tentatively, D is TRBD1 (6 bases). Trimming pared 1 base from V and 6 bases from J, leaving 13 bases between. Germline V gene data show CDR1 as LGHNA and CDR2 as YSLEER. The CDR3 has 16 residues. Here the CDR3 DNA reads TGCGCCAGCAGCCAAGCGGGCGACAGGACTAATTCACCCCTCCACTTT. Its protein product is CASSQAGDRTNSPLHF.

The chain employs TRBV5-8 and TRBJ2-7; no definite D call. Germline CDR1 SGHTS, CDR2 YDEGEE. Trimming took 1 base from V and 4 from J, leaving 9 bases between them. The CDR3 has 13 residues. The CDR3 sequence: CASSLLRNYEQYF. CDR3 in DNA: TGTGCCAGCAGCTTGTTGCGGAATTACGAGCAGTACTTC. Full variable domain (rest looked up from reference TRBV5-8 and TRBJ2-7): EAGVTQSPTHLIKTRGQQATLRCSPISGHTSVYWYQQALGLGLQFLLWYDEGEERNRGNFPPRFSGRQFPNYSSELNVNALELEDSALYLCASSLLRNYEQYFGPGTRLTVT.

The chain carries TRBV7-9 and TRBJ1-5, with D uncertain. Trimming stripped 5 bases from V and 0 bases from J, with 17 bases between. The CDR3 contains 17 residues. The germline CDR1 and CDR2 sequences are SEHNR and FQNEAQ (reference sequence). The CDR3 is CASSPGSGRNSNQPQHF. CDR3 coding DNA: TGTGCCAGCAGCCCGGGCTCGGGGAGAAATAGCAATCAGCCCCAGCATTTT.

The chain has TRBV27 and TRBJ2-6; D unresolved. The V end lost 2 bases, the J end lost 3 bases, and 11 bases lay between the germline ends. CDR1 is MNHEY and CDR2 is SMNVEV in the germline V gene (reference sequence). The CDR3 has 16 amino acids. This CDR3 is CASSLAGSGGANVLTF. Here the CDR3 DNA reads TGTGCCAGCAGTTTAGCAGGTTCTGGTGGGGCCAACGTCCTGACTTTC.

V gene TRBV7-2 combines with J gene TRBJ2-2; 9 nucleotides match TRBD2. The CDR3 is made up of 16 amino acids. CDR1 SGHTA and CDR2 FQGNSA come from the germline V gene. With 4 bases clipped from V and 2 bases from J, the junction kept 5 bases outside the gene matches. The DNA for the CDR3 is TGTGCCAGCAGCTCCCGGACTAGCGCTAACACCGGGGAGCTGTTTTTT. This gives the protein CASSSRTSANTGELFF.

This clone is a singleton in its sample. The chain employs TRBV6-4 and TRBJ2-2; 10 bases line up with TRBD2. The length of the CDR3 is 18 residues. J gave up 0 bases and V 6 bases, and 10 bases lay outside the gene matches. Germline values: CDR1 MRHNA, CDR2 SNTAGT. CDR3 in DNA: TGTGCCAGCAGGCAAGAGATAGCGGGGGGTACGAACACCGGGGAGCTGTTTTTT. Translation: CASRQEIAGGTNTGELFF.

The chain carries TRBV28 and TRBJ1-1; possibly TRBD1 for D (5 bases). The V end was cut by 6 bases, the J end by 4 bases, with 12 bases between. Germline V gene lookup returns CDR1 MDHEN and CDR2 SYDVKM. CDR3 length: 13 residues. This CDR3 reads CASSHRQGTEAFF. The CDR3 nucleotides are TGTGCCAGCAGCCACCGGCAGGGCACTGAAGCTTTCTTT.

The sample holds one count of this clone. CDR3 protein: CASSPELGALAKNIQYF. The CDR3 DNA sequence: TGTGCCAGCAGCCCGGAGTTAGGAGCTCTAGCCAAAAACATTCAGTACTTC. V and J are TRBV28 and TRBJ2-4; D not resolved. From germline, CDR1 is MDHEN and CDR2 SYDVKM. Trimming removed 6 bases at V and 0 bases at J, with 18 bases between. The CDR3 runs 17 residues.

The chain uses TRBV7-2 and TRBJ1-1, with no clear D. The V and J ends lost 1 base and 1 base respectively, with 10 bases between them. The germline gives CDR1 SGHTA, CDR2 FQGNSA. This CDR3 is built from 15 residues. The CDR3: CASSLVATENTEAFF. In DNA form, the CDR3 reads TGTGCCAGCAGCTTAGTGGCCACCGAGAACACTGAAGCTTTCTTT.

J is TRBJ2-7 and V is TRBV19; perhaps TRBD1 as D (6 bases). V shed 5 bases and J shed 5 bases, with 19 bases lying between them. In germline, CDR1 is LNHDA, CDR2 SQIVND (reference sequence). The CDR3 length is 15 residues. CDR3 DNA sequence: TGTGCCAGTAGTCCCAAAAAAACAGGGCGCAACGAGCAGTACTTC. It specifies CASSPKKTGRNEQYF.

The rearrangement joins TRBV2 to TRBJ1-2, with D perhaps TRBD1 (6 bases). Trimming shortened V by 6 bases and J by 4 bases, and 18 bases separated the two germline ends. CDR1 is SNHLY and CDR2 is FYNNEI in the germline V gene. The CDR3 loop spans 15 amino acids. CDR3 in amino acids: CASSNNRVMGYGYTF. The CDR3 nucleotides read TGTGCCAGCAGCAATAACAGGGTTATGGGCTATGGCTACACCTTC.

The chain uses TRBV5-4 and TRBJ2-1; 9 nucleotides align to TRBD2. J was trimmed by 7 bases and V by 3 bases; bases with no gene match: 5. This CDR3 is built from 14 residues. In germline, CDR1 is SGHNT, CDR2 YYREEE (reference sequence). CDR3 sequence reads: CASSSGLASNEQFF. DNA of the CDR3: TGTGCCAGCAGCTCGGGACTAGCAAGTAATGAGCAGTTCTTC.

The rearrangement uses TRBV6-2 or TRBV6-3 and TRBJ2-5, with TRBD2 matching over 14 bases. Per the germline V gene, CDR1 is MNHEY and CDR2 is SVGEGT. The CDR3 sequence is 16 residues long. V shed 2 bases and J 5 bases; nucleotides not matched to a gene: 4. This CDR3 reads CASSYPGTSGSETQYF. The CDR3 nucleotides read TGTGCCAGCAGTTACCCCGGGACTAGCGGGAGTGAGACCCAGTACTTC.

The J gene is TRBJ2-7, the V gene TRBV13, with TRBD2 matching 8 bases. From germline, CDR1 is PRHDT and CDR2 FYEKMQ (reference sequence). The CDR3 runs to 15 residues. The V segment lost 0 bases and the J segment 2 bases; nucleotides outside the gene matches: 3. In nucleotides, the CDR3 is TGTGCCAGCAGCTTAGGGGTAGCGGGGCCCTACGAGCAGTACTTC. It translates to CASSLGVAGPYEQYF.

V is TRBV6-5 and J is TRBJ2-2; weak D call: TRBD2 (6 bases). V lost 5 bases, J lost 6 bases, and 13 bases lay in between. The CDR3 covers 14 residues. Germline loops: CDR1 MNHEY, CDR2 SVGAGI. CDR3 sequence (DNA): TGTGCCAGCAGTACCAAGATAGCGGCCGGGGAGCTGTTTTTT. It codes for CASSTKIAAGELFF.

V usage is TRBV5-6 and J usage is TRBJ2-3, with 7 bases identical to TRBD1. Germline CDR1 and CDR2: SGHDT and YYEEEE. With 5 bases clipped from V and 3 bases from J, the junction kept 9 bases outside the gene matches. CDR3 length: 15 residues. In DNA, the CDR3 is TGTGCCAGCAGGGGGCGTCACAGGGGAACAGATACGCAGTATTTT. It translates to CASRGRHRGTDTQYF.

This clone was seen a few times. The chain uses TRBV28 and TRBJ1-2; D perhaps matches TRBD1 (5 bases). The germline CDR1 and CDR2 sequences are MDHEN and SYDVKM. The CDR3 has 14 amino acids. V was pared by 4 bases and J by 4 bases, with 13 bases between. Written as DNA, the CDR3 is TGTGCCAGCAGTTCACCAGGGTTACGCTATGGCTACACCTTC. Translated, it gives CASSSPGLRYGYTF.

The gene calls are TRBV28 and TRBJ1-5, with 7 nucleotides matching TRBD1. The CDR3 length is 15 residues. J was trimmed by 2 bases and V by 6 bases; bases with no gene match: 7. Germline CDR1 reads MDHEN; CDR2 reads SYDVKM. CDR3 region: CASRSGTERNQPQHF. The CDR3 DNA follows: TGTGCCAGCAGGTCCGGGACAGAACGCAATCAGCCCCAGCATTTT.